These 16 T cell receptor beta chains came from one sample sequenced in a study of T cells in Graves' hyperthyroidism and ophthalmopathy. It was RNA transcripts that yielded the amplified TCR beta CDR3 regions. When the TCR CDR3 underwent first-round RT-PCR, the HTBI primer set was used. Each CDR3 protein is one row after TCRdb ran MiXCR on the multiplex PCR reads. The repertoire holds under 400,000 distinct CDR3 sequences, with roughly 21% as singletons. Input material: blood. The receptors derive from a woman aged 50 to 60 with Graves' hyperthyroidism.

This clonotype came up many times. V is TRBV5-5 and J is TRBJ1-2; D unresolved. Germline V gene data show CDR1 as SGHKS and CDR2 as YYEKEE (reference sequence). The CDR3 contains 12 residues. Trimming shortened V by 0 bases and J by 8 bases, and 8 bases separated the two germline ends. This CDR3 is CASSLDHRGYTF. In DNA form, the CDR3 reads TGTGCCAGCAGCTTGGACCATCGCGGCTACACCTTC.

This clonotype was detected ten times or more. This chain links TRBV12-3 or TRBV12-4 with TRBJ2-2; no reliable D call. The V and J ends lost 7 bases and 4 bases respectively, with 7 bases between them. The CDR3 totals 12 residues. CDR3 in amino acids: CASTTITGELFF. In nucleotides, the CDR3 is TGTGCCAGCACCACCATCACCGGGGAGCTGTTTTTT.

This clonotype was detected only a few times. The chain employs TRBV9 and TRBJ2-2; no clear D gene. Germline lookup yields CDR1 SGDLS and CDR2 YYNGEE. The CDR3 has 12 residues. V was clipped by 0 bases and J by 7 bases, with 4 bases between them. CDR3 coding DNA: TGTGCCAGCAGCGTAGCCATCGGGGAGCTGTTTTTT. Amino acids: CASSVAIGELFF.

This clonotype was seen ten or more times. This rearrangement joins TRBV7-9 to TRBJ2-5; a possible D gene is TRBD2 (6 bases). The germline CDR1 and CDR2 sequences are SEHNR and FQNEAQ (reference sequence). With 3 bases removed from V and 4 bases from J, the gap between germline ends came to 12 bases. The CDR3 covers 14 residues. CDR3 bases: TGTGCCAGCAGCTTCGGGGGAAGTAGAGAGACCCAGTACTTC. Protein: CASSFGGSRETQYF.

In this sample, this clonotype turned up a few times. The rearrangement uses TRBV10-3 and TRBJ1-2, with D possibly TRBD1 on 5 matching bases. This CDR3 is built from 14 residues. The germline CDR1 and CDR2 sequences are ENHRY and SYGVKD. V was trimmed by 3 bases and J by 4 bases, leaving 12 bases between them. The CDR3 DNA follows: TGTGCCATCAGTGACCGAGGGGTAGGCTATGGCTACACCTTC. Translating it yields CAISDRGVGYGYTF.

This clonotype was seen ten or more times. J is TRBJ1-1 and V is TRBV29-1, with D unresolved. Deletions cut 4 bases from V and 1 base from J, with 7 bases between. Germline V gene lookup returns CDR1 SQVTM and CDR2 ANQGSEA. The CDR3 runs to 12 residues. The CDR3: CSVAPGNTEAFF. Written as DNA, the CDR3 is TGCAGCGTTGCCCCAGGGAACACTGAAGCTTTCTTT.

The V gene is TRBV27, the J gene TRBJ2-6; tentatively, D is TRBD2 (6 bases). V gave up 3 bases and J gave up 2 bases, with 20 bases separating them. The CDR3 consists of 19 residues. Germline CDR1 MNHEY, CDR2 SMNVEV (reference sequence). The CDR3, as DNA: TGTGCCAGCAGTTTGATGGGCGTGGGGAGGTCGACTGGGGCCAACGTCCTGACTTTC. It is translated as CASSLMGVGRSTGANVLTF.

This clonotype was observed many times. The gene calls are TRBV4-1 and TRBJ2-5; a possible D gene is TRBD2 (5 bases). With 1 base removed from V and 4 bases from J, the gap between germline ends came to 19 bases. Germline lookup yields CDR1 MGHRA and CDR2 YSYEKL. This CDR3 spans 17 amino acids. DNA for the CDR3: TGCGCCAGCAGCCAAGTCCCCCGGGCGCCTGAGGGAGAGACCCAGTACTTC. Residues: CASSQVPRAPEGETQYF.

This clonotype came up many times. The chain combines TRBV18 with TRBJ2-1; 14 bases are a match to TRBD2. Trimming cost V 6 bases and J 9 bases; bases outside gene matches: 7. This CDR3 has 15 amino acids. The germline V gene has CDR1 KGHSH and CDR2 LQKENI. CDR3 region: CASSRRGLAGVEQFF. In DNA form, the CDR3 reads TGTGCCAGCTCGCGACGGGGACTAGCGGGAGTTGAGCAGTTCTTC.

This chain uses TRBV5-4 with TRBJ2-1, with D maybe TRBD2 (6 bases). CDR3 length: 18 residues. CDR1 and CDR2 (germline): SGHNT, YYREEE (reference sequence). The V gene lost 6 bases and the J gene lost 0 bases, with 22 bases spanning the gap. In DNA, the CDR3 is TGTGCCAGCACCCTGTCCCGATTTGCGGGGAGCTCCTACAATGAGCAGTTCTTC. Its translation: CASTLSRFAGSSYNEQFF.

The sample holds a few counts of this clonotype. The chain has TRBV25-1 and TRBJ1-2; D uncertain. With 5 bases removed from V and 9 bases from J, the gap between germline ends came to 25 bases. The CDR3 extends over 16 amino acids. The V gene's germline CDR1 is MGHDK and CDR2 SYGVNS. The CDR3 region is CASSSPTHTRFIRYTF. In DNA, the CDR3 is TGTGCCAGCAGTTCCCCGACCCATACCCGATTTATTCGCTACACCTTC.

V usage is TRBV18 and J usage is TRBJ1-5, with 8 bases lining up with TRBD1. The ends lost 1 base at V and 7 bases at J; junction bases unmatched: 3. The length of the CDR3 is 14 residues. Germline V lookup: CDR1 KGHSH, CDR2 LQKENI. The CDR3 loop is CASSPRRGQQPQHF. Here the CDR3 DNA reads TGTGCCAGCTCACCACGCAGGGGGCAACAGCCCCAGCATTTT. The full variable domain, its missing parts supplied by reference TRBV18 and TRBJ1-5, is NAGVMQNPRHLVRRRGQEARLRCSPMKGHSHVYWYRQLPEEGLKFMVYLQKENIIDESGMPKERFSAEFPKEGPSILRIQQVVRGDSAAYFCASSPRRGQQPQHFGDGTRLSIL.

This clonotype was observed many times. V is TRBV20-1 and J is TRBJ2-3, with 8 bases that match TRBD1. V lost 6 bases and J lost 0; bases outside the gene matches: 5. This CDR3 has 14 residues. Per the germline V gene, CDR1 is DFQATT and CDR2 is SNEGSKA (reference sequence). The DNA of the CDR3 is TGCAGTGCCAAACGACAGGGGAGCACAGATACGCAGTATTTT. Amino acid sequence: CSAKRQGSTDTQYF.

This clonotype has ten or more counts. V is TRBV2 and J is TRBJ1-5; D is possibly TRBD1 (6 bases). With 10 bases removed from V and 4 bases from J, the gap between germline ends came to 14 bases. Germline V gene sequence: CDR1 SNHLY, CDR2 FYNNEI. The CDR3 spans 13 residues. The CDR3 here is CAIQGGGNQPQHF. CDR3 coding DNA: TGTGCCATCCAAGGGGGGGGAAATCAGCCCCAGCATTTT.

The chain combines TRBV2 with TRBJ2-3; 8 bases are a match to TRBD1. The CDR3 has 13 amino acids. With V trimmed by 10 bases and J by 0 bases, 3 bases remained unmatched. From germline, CDR1 is SNHLY and CDR2 FYNNEI. The CDR3 reads CATRQGSTDTQYF. The CDR3 nucleotides are TGTGCCACAAGACAGGGGAGCACAGATACGCAGTATTTT.

This clonotype has just a few counts. The J gene is TRBJ2-7, the V gene TRBV29-1, with TRBD2 identical over 12 bases. The CDR3 runs to 13 residues. The germline V gene has CDR1 SQVTM and CDR2 ANQGSEA. The V and J ends lost 0 bases and 9 bases, in that order; junction bases with no gene match: 3. CDR3 sequence: CSVEETSGRVQYF. The CDR3 DNA reads as TGCAGCGTTGAAGAGACTAGCGGGAGAGTGCAGTACTTC.